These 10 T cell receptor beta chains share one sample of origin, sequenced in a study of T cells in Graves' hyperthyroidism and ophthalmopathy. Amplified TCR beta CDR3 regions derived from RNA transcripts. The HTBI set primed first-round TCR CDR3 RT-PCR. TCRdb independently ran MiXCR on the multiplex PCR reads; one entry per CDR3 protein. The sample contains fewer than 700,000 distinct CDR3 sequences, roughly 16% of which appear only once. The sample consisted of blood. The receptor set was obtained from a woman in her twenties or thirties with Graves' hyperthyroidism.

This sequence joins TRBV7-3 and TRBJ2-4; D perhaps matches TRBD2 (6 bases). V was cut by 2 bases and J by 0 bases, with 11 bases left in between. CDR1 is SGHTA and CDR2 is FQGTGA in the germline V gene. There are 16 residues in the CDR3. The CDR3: CASSLEGTQAKNIQYF. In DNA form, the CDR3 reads TGTGCCAGCAGCTTAGAGGGGACTCAAGCCAAAAACATTCAGTACTTC. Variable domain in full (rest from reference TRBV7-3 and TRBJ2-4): GAGVSQTPSNKVTEKGKYVELRCDPISGHTALYWYRQSLGQGPEFLIYFQGTGAADDSGLPNDRFFAVRPEGSVSTLKIQRTERGDSAVYLCASSLEGTQAKNIQYFGAGTRLSVL.

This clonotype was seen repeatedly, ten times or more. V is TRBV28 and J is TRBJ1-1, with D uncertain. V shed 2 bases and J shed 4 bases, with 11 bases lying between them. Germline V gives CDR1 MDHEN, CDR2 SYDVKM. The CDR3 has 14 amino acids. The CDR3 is CASSLGVGITEAFF. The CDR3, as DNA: TGTGCCAGCAGTTTAGGGGTAGGGATCACTGAAGCTTTCTTT.

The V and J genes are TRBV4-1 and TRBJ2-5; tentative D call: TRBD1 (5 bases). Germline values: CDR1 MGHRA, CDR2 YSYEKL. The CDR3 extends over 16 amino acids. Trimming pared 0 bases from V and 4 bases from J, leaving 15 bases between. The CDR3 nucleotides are TGCGCCAGCAGCCAAGATCCCCCAGGGCCGGGAGAGACCCAGTACTTC. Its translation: CASSQDPPGPGETQYF.

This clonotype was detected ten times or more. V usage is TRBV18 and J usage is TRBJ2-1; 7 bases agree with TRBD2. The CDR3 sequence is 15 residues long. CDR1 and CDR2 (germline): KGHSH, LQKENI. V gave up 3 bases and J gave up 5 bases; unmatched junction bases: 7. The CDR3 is CASSPRRESDNEQFF. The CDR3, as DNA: TGTGCCAGCTCACCTAGGCGGGAGTCTGACAATGAGCAGTTCTTC.

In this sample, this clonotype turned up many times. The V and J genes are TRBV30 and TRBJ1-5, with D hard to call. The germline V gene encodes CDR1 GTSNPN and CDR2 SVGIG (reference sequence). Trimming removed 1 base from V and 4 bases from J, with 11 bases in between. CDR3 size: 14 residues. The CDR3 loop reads CAWSGMRGNQPQHF. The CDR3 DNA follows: TGTGCCTGGAGTGGAATGCGGGGAAATCAGCCCCAGCATTTT.

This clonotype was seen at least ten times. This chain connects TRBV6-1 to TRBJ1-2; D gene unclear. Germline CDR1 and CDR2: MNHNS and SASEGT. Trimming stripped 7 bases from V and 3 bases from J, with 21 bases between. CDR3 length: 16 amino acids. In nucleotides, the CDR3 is TGTGCCAGCACCCGACCCGGGAACCCACCTGACTATGGCTACACCTTC. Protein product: CASTRPGNPPDYGYTF.

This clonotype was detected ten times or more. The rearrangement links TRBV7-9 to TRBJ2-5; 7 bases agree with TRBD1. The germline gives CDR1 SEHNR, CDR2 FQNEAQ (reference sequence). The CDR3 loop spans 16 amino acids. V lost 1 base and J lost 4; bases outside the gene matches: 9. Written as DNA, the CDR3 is TGTGCCAGCAGCTTAGTTACATCAGGGGGACGAGAGACCCAGTACTTC. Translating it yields CASSLVTSGGRETQYF. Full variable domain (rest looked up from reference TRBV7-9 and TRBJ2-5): DTGVSQNPRHKITKRGQNVTFRCDPISEHNRLYWYRQTLGQGPEFLTYFQNEAQLEKSRLLSDRFSAERPKGSFSTLEIQRTEQGDSAMYLCASSLVTSGGRETQYFGPGTRLLVL.

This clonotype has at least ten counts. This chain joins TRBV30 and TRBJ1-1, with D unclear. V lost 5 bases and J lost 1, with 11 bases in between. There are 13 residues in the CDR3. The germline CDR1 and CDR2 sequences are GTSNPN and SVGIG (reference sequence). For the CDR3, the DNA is TGTGCCTGGTCCTCAGGCCCGAACACTGAAGCTTTCTTT. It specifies CAWSSGPNTEAFF.

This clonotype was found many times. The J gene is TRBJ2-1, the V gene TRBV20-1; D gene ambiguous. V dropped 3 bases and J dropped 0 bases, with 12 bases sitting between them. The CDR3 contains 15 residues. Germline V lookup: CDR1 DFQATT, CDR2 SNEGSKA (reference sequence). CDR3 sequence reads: CSASSVPSSYNEQFF. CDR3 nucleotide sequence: TGCAGTGCTAGTTCAGTCCCGAGCTCCTACAATGAGCAGTTCTTC.

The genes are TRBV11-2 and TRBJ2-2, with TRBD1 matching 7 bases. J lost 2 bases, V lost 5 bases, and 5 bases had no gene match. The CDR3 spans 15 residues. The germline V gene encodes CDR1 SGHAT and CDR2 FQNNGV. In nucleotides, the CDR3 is TGTGCCAGCAGCACGAGGGGGCACAACACCGGGGAGCTGTTTTTT. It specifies CASSTRGHNTGELFF.